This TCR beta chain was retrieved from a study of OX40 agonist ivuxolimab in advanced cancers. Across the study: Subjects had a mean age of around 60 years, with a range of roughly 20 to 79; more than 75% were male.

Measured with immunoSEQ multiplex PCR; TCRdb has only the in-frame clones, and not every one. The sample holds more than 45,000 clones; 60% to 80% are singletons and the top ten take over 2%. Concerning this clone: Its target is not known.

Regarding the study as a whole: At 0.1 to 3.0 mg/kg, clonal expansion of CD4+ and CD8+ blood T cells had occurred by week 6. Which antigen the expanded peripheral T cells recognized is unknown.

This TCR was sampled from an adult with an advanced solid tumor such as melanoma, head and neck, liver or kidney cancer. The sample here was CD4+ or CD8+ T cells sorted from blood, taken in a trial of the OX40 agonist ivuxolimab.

The DNA for the CDR3 is TGTGCCAGCATTGGGGGCATGAACACTGAAGCTTTCTTT. This codes for CASIGGMNTEAFF. This chain joins TRBV7-9 and TRBJ1-1, with TRBD1 as a possible D gene (6 bases). Germline loops: CDR1 SEHNR, CDR2 FQNEAQ (reference sequence). V lost 7 bases and J lost 0, with 9 bases in between. CDR3 size: 13 residues.